The 9 T cell receptor beta chains below come from one sample, sequenced in a study of regulatory T cells in long-lasting Graves disease. Indicated time point: newly diagnosed GD, antithyroid drugs for less than 3 months. From RNA extracted from PBMCs, the TCR library was made. Building of the TCR beta libraries involved iRepertoire HTBI primers and Arm-PCR of CDR3 regions. MiXCR, run by TCRdb on the multiplex PCR reads, gives a single entry per CDR3 protein. Here the sample spans 350,000 to 550,000 distinct CDR3 sequences, 15% being singletons. This sample was also put to use in a study of T cells in Graves' hyperthyroidism and ophthalmopathy.

Sequenced here: peripheral blood mononuclear cells (PBMCs), sampled at new diagnosis, from a patient treated with antithyroid drugs. These receptors were taken from a woman aged 25 to 45 with Graves disease.

This clonotype was seen at least ten times. The chain uses TRBV11-2 and TRBJ1-6; 7 bases match TRBD1. The CDR3 is 14 amino acids. V shed 5 bases and J 9 bases; nucleotides not matched to a gene: 7. Looked up from germline, CDR1 is SGHAT and CDR2 is FQNNGV. The CDR3 nucleotides read TGTGCCAGCAGCCTGGTAGGGGGCGGTTCACCCCTCCACTTT. Amino acids: CASSLVGGGSPLHF.

The V gene is TRBV28, the J gene TRBJ2-7, with D uncertain. V was cut by 6 bases and J by 2 bases, with 11 bases left in between. The CDR3 is made up of 13 amino acids. CDR1 and CDR2 from the germline V gene are MDHEN and SYDVKM. This CDR3 reads CASSPARPYEQYF. In DNA, the CDR3 is TGTGCCAGCAGCCCGGCAAGGCCCTACGAGCAGTACTTC.

This clonotype came up a few times. The V gene is TRBV6-2 or TRBV6-3, the J gene TRBJ2-1; the D gene is possibly TRBD1 (6 bases). The V gene's germline CDR1 is MNHEY and CDR2 SVGEGT. This CDR3 region has 16 residues. V was cut by 6 bases and J by 4 bases, with 19 bases left in between. The CDR3 sequence: CASRGSGTRPYNEQFF. CDR3 bases: TGTGCCAGCAGGGGGTCGGGGACAAGACCTTACAATGAGCAGTTCTTC.

The rearrangement uses TRBV7-9 and TRBJ2-4; tentatively, D is TRBD1 (5 bases). The germline gives CDR1 SEHNR, CDR2 FQNEAQ (reference sequence). The CDR3 extends over 14 amino acids. Trimming took 5 bases from V and 0 from J, leaving 8 bases between them. The CDR3 coding sequence is TGTGCCAGCAGCCTCGGACAAGCCAAAAACATTCAGTACTTC. Translation gives CASSLGQAKNIQYF.

The J gene is TRBJ1-2, the V gene TRBV5-6; no reliable D call. Germline CDR1 reads SGHDT; CDR2 reads YYEEEE. Deletions cut 1 base from V and 7 bases from J, with 11 bases between. The CDR3 length is 13 residues. CDR3 nucleotides: TGTGCCAGCAGCTTGAGGTCTGGTGGTGGCTACACCTTC. Amino acids: CASSLRSGGGYTF.

The gene calls are TRBV6-9 and TRBJ2-3; possibly TRBD2 for D (5 bases). The J call may not be correct, given that the DNA end is closer to TRBJ2-7. Germline V gene lookup returns CDR1 MNHGY and CDR2 SVAAGI. The CDR3 is 12 amino acids. The CDR3 sequence is CASSSSWGEQYF. For the CDR3, the DNA is TGTGCCAGCAGTTCTAGCTGGGGCGAGCAGTACTTC.

This clonotype has ten or more counts. The chain combines TRBV2 with TRBJ1-1, with a possible D match to TRBD1 (6 bases). Looked up from germline, CDR1 is SNHLY and CDR2 is FYNNEI. Trimming shortened V by 8 bases and J by 5 bases, and 18 bases separated the two germline ends. There are 14 residues in the CDR3. The CDR3 reads CASVNQGPGTEAFF. CDR3 in DNA: TGTGCCAGCGTTAACCAGGGGCCGGGGACTGAAGCTTTCTTT.

The chain carries TRBV10-3 and TRBJ1-5; 9 nucleotides align to TRBD1. CDR3 length: 14 amino acids. Germline lookup yields CDR1 ENHRY and CDR2 SYGVKD. The junction had 6 bases not matched to a gene; V was cut back by 6 bases and J by 6 bases. The CDR3 protein is CAIRRQGDGQPQHF. In nucleotides, the CDR3 is TGTGCCATCAGGAGACAGGGGGACGGTCAGCCCCAGCATTTT.

The rearrangement links TRBV7-9 to TRBJ2-5, with TRBD1 as a possible D gene (5 bases). Germline V gene data show CDR1 as SEHNR and CDR2 as FQNEAQ (reference sequence). Trimming left V 5 bases short and J 5 bases short, with 12 bases between. This CDR3 comprises 13 residues. The chain's CDR3 is CASSPKGQETQYF. The CDR3 DNA sequence: TGTGCCAGCAGCCCGAAGGGGCAGGAGACCCAGTACTTC.